The 29 T cell receptor beta chains in this list originate from one sample, sequenced in a study of cytomegalovirus exposure and HLA in healthy donors. In the PCR, 60 Vbeta and 13 Jbeta primers were used. Using immunoSEQ multiplex PCR, the repertoire was profiled, and TCRdb retains in-frame clones only, with some absent. The sample includes some 110,000 clones, approximately 82% seen only once; the top ten take roughly 2.5%. The specimen sequenced was PBMCs. All receptors come from a man aged 35 to 55 in good health and CMV-seronegative.

The V call is TRBV4-1, the J call TRBJ2-5; 7 positions agree with TRBD2. The CDR3 is 18 amino acids. The germline V gene encodes CDR1 MGHRA and CDR2 YSYEKL. V shed 7 bases, J shed 0 bases, and the junction held 17 bases outside the gene matches. The DNA of the CDR3 is TGCGCCAGCATCTCTCTATCCTCTGGCGGGGGTCACCAAGAGACCCAGTACTTC. As protein: CASISLSSGGGHQETQYF.

The chain combines TRBV9 with TRBJ1-2, with 8 bases aligning to TRBD1. The length of the CDR3 is 14 residues. Germline CDR1 SGDLS, CDR2 YYNGEE. The V gene end was trimmed by 4 bases and the J gene end by 1 base; junction bases not matched to a gene: 3. The CDR3 bases are TGTGCCAGCAGCAAAGGACAGGGTAACTATGGCTACACCTTC. Its translation: CASSKGQGNYGYTF.

The rearrangement uses TRBV2 and TRBJ2-5; 10 bases are a match to TRBD2. Trimming removed 2 bases from V and 2 bases from J; junction bases left unmatched: 11. The CDR3 runs to 18 residues. The germline V gene has CDR1 SNHLY and CDR2 FYNNEI. The CDR3 nucleotides are TGTGCCAGCAGTGAACAACTAGCGGGGACTAACTTTCAAGAGACCCAGTACTTC. Translation: CASSEQLAGTNFQETQYF.

The chain links TRBV6-6 to TRBJ1-2, with TRBD1 matching over 8 bases. Germline CDR1 and CDR2: MNHNY and SVGAGI (reference sequence). V shed 7 bases and J 6 bases; nucleotides not matched to a gene: 4. This CDR3 is built from 12 residues. The DNA of the CDR3 is TGTGCCAGCAACCCGGACAGGGATGGCTACACCTTC. Amino acids: CASNPDRDGYTF.

This clone was counted between two and nine times. The genes are TRBV5-1 and TRBJ2-1; 7 bases match TRBD2. Germline CDR1 reads SGHRS; CDR2 reads YFSETQ. The CDR3 runs 16 residues. Trimming cost V 0 bases and J 0 bases; bases outside gene matches: 3. CDR3 DNA: TGCGCCAGCAGCTTGGCCGGGGGGAGCTCCTACAATGAGCAGTTCTTC. It is translated as CASSLAGGSSYNEQFF.

The V gene is TRBV10-2, the J gene TRBJ2-2; D unclear. Germline V gives CDR1 WSHSY, CDR2 SAAADI. V was pared by 3 bases and J by 4 bases, with 15 bases between. The CDR3 length is 16 residues. The CDR3 DNA is TGCGCCAGCAGTGAAATTTCTACGGTTAGCACCGGGGAGCTGTTTTTT. It encodes CASSEISTVSTGELFF.

Only one count was recorded for this clone. The V and J genes are TRBV19 and TRBJ1-5; D possibly corresponds to TRBD1 (6 bases). Trimming left V 4 bases short and J 4 bases short, with 14 bases between. The CDR3 extends over 15 amino acids. Germline CDR1 reads LNHDA; CDR2 reads SQIVND (reference sequence). The CDR3 nucleotides read TGTGCCAGTAGTACCTCGACAGGAGATAATCAGCCCCAGCATTTT. Translating it yields CASSTSTGDNQPQHF.

The chain links TRBV19 to TRBJ2-2, with 9 bases fitting TRBD1. Trimming cost V 5 bases and J 3 bases; bases outside gene matches: 4. This CDR3 region has 15 residues. Germline assignment: CDR1 LNHDA and CDR2 SQIVND (reference sequence). CDR3 in DNA: TGTGCCAGTAGTCCAAGGACAGGGGACACCGGGGAGCTGTTTTTT. It is translated as CASSPRTGDTGELFF.

The chain couples TRBV7-9 to TRBJ2-5; D not certain. The CDR3 has 15 amino acids. The ends were cut back, 4 bases at V and 4 bases at J, with 16 bases in the middle. Germline V lookup: CDR1 SEHNR, CDR2 FQNEAQ (reference sequence). This CDR3 is CASSSGSIRGETQYF. CDR3 DNA: TGTGCCAGCAGCTCTGGGTCCATCCGCGGAGAGACCCAGTACTTC.

The V call is TRBV23-1, the J call TRBJ2-5; a possible D gene is TRBD2 (6 bases). TRBV23-1 is recorded as an ORF, its role being uncertain. The V end lost 0 bases, the J end lost 0 bases, and 8 bases lay between the germline ends. The CDR3 runs to 15 residues. The CDR3 DNA sequence: TGCGCCAGCAGTCAATCTGGCGGGGACCAAGAGACCCAGTACTTC. Residues: CASSQSGGDQETQYF.

The rearrangement uses TRBV4-1 and TRBJ2-3, with 14 bases fitting TRBD2. V shed 0 bases, J shed 1 base, and the junction held 9 bases outside the gene matches. In germline, CDR1 is MGHRA, CDR2 YSYEKL. CDR3 size: 20 residues. The CDR3 region has the DNA TGCGCCAGCAGCCAAGAGAGTGGGGGACTAGCGGGGGCCCGCACAGATACGCAGTATTTT. Amino acids: CASSQESGGLAGARTDTQYF.

The chain employs TRBV5-6 and TRBJ1-1; D is unresolved. This CDR3 contains 14 residues. Germline V CDR1 and CDR2: SGHDT, YYEEEE. V lost 0 bases to trimming and J lost 7 bases, with 13 bases between them. This CDR3 reads CASSLGVPLIEAFF. Written as DNA, the CDR3 is TGTGCCAGCAGCTTGGGAGTGCCGCTGATTGAAGCTTTCTTT.

This clone was picked up one time. The rearrangement uses TRBV5-1 and TRBJ2-7; 9 positions agree with TRBD2. Germline V gene lookup returns CDR1 SGHRS and CDR2 YFSETQ. Trimming removed 0 bases from V and 1 base from J; junction bases left unmatched: 5. CDR3 length equals 16 residues. CDR3 DNA sequence: TGCGCCAGCAGCTTGGGCCTTACTAGCGGGTCCTACGAGCAGTACTTC. This translates into CASSLGLTSGSYEQYF.

The chain couples TRBV20-1 to TRBJ2-1; D gene unclear. Trimming removed 5 bases at V and 9 bases at J, with 8 bases between. The CDR3 is 10 amino acids. CDR1 is DFQATT and CDR2 is SNEGSKA in the germline V gene (reference sequence). Here the CDR3 DNA reads TGCAGTGCTTCGCCTAGTGAGCAGTTCTTC. Translating gives CSASPSEQFF.

This clone has a handful of counts. This chain links TRBV18 with TRBJ2-7, with 13 bases identical to TRBD2. The V gene's germline CDR1 is KGHSH and CDR2 LQKENI. This CDR3 spans 16 amino acids. V was pared by 0 bases and J by 4 bases, with 3 bases of the junction left unmatched. The CDR3 sequence: CASSPPQTSGGYEQYF. The CDR3 bases are TGTGCCAGCTCACCACCTCAGACTAGCGGGGGGTACGAGCAGTACTTC.

V usage is TRBV10-3 and J usage is TRBJ1-2; D is possibly TRBD1 (6 bases). CDR3 length equals 14 residues. Between the trimmed V and J ends, which lost 5 bases and 2 bases, there was a span of 12 bases. In germline, CDR1 is ENHRY, CDR2 SYGVKD. CDR3 residues: CAISPRTANYGYTF. The DNA of the CDR3 is TGTGCCATCAGTCCGCGGACAGCAAACTATGGCTACACCTTC.

This clone was detected a few times. The CDR3, as DNA: TGCGCCAGCAGCCCGGGACAGGAGAATTCACCCCTCCACTTT. It translates to CASSPGQENSPLHF. The V call is TRBV5-1, the J call TRBJ1-6, with 8 bases that match TRBD1. The germline V gene has CDR1 SGHRS and CDR2 YFSETQ. CDR3 length equals 14 residues. V dropped 4 bases and J dropped 7; count of bases not matched to a gene: 4. The full variable domain, with the rest looked up from reference TRBV5-1 and TRBJ1-6, is KAGVTQTPRYLIKTRGQQVTLSCSPISGHRSVSWYQQTPGQGLQFLFEYFSETQRNKGNFPGRFSGRQFSNSRSEMNVSTLELGDSALYLCASSPGQENSPLHFGNGTRLTVT.

This clone appeared a few times. V usage is TRBV5-1 and J usage is TRBJ2-1; 11 bases map to TRBD2. The germline V gene encodes CDR1 SGHRS and CDR2 YFSETQ. The length of the CDR3 is 15 residues. The trim removed 4 bases at V and 6 bases at J, leaving 6 bases unmatched. The CDR3 DNA follows: TGCGCCAGCAGCCCCGGGACTAGCGGACTCAATGAGCAGTTCTTC. Residues: CASSPGTSGLNEQFF.

The J gene is TRBJ2-1, the V gene TRBV14; TRBD1 is a possible D gene (6 bases). This CDR3 comprises 13 residues. Deletions cut 4 bases from V and 5 bases from J, with 9 bases between. The germline gives CDR1 SGHDN, CDR2 FVKESK. The CDR3 bases are TGTGCCAGCAGCCGCACAGGGAACAATGAGCAGTTCTTC. This encodes CASSRTGNNEQFF.

The V call is TRBV7-6, the J call TRBJ2-3; TRBD2 matches at 10 bases. The CDR3 consists of 18 residues. After removal of 1 base from V and 0 bases from J, the junction contained 7 bases not matched to a gene. CDR1 and CDR2 from the germline V gene are SGHVS and FNYEAQ. CDR3 bases: TGTGCCAGCAGCTTAGGGGCCTTAGCGGGGGGTAGCACAGATACGCAGTATTTT. It translates to CASSLGALAGGSTDTQYF.

V is TRBV9 and J is TRBJ2-3; tentatively, D is TRBD2 (7 bases). V lost 1 base and J lost 5, with 11 bases in between. The CDR3 has 14 amino acids. CDR1 is SGDLS, CDR2 YYNGEE, per germline. In DNA, the CDR3 is TGTGCCAGCAGCGTAACGGGGGGCGTAGATACGCAGTATTTT. Its translation is CASSVTGGVDTQYF.

This clone was seen just once. The chain carries TRBV4-1 and TRBJ2-6; D unresolved. Trimming left V 3 bases short and J 0 bases short, with 12 bases between. CDR3 length: 17 amino acids. CDR1 is MGHRA, CDR2 YSYEKL, per germline. CDR3 residues: CASSHKTGSSGANVLTF. The CDR3 DNA reads as TGCGCCAGCAGCCATAAGACCGGGTCCTCTGGGGCCAACGTCCTGACTTTC.

The chain uses TRBV11-2 and TRBJ2-3; TRBD2 matches 14 bases. Trimming removed 3 bases from V and 8 bases from J; junction bases left unmatched: 7. Looked up from germline, CDR1 is SGHAT and CDR2 is FQNNGV. The length of the CDR3 is 16 residues. CDR3 region: CASSLGLAGESGTQYF. The CDR3 DNA is TGTGCCAGCAGCTTGGGACTAGCGGGGGAGTCGGGTACGCAGTATTTT.

The chain uses TRBV5-1 and TRBJ2-7, with TRBD1 as a possible D gene (5 bases). The CDR3 consists of 15 residues. Deletions cut 1 base from V and 0 bases from J, with 11 bases between. In germline, CDR1 is SGHRS, CDR2 YFSETQ. DNA for the CDR3: TGCGCCAGCAGCTTGATCCCAGGGCCCTCCTACGAGCAGTACTTC. As protein: CASSLIPGPSYEQYF.

This chain joins TRBV4-2 and TRBJ2-3; D remains ambiguous. Trimming pared 4 bases from V and 2 bases from J, leaving 19 bases between. The CDR3 is 17 amino acids. Germline V gives CDR1 LGHNA, CDR2 YNFKEQ. The CDR3 DNA follows: TGTGCCAGCAGCCCAGTACAGACAAACGTAAACACAGATACGCAGTATTTT. Translation gives CASSPVQTNVNTDTQYF.

V and J are TRBV15 and TRBJ2-1; weak D call: TRBD2 (7 bases). This CDR3 comprises 17 residues. V was shortened by 0 bases and J by 1 base, with 13 bases between the two germline ends. Germline values: CDR1 LNHNV, CDR2 YYDKDF (reference sequence). CDR3 region: CATSRDLRGGSYNEQFF. The DNA for the CDR3 is TGTGCCACCAGCAGAGATCTAAGGGGGGGTTCCTACAATGAGCAGTTCTTC.

The chain links TRBV14 to TRBJ2-7, with 9 bases matching TRBD1. J lost 5 bases, V lost 7 bases, and 6 bases had no gene match. The CDR3 consists of 13 residues. From germline, CDR1 is SGHDN and CDR2 FVKESK. The CDR3 nucleotides are TGTGCCAGCAACAGGGGGCCGTCCGACGAGCAGTACTTC. Its protein is CASNRGPSDEQYF. Looking up the rest from reference TRBV14 and TRBJ2-7 gives the full variable domain: EAGVTQFPSHSVIEKGQTVTLRCDPISGHDNLYWYRRVMGKEIKFLLHFVKESKQDESGMPNNRFLAERTGGTYSTLKVQPAELEDSGVYFCASNRGPSDEQYFGPGTRLTVT.

This clone was detected once. This sequence joins TRBV27 and TRBJ2-7, with 9 bases that match TRBD1. Looked up from germline, CDR1 is MNHEY and CDR2 is SMNVEV (reference sequence). The length of the CDR3 is 15 residues. After removal of 6 bases from V and 2 bases from J, the junction contained 8 bases not matched to a gene. The DNA for the CDR3 is TGTGCCAGCAGCTCCGGGACAGGGACGACCTACGAGCAGTACTTC. Encoded protein: CASSSGTGTTYEQYF.

About this clone itself: One junction end does not reproduce the germline sequence, and a read error may be involved. The chain employs TRBV18 and TRBJ1-5; 7 nucleotides align to TRBD1. The CDR3 covers 15 residues. Germline assignment: CDR1 KGHSH and CDR2 LQKENI. In DNA form, the CDR3 reads TGTGCCAGCTCACCAACAGGGGATAGCAATCGGCCCCAGCATTTT. It is translated as CASSPTGDSNRPQHF. Looking up the rest from reference TRBV18 and TRBJ1-5 gives the full variable domain: NAGVMQNPRHLVRRRGQEARLRCSPMKGHSHVYWYRQLPEEGLKFMVYLQKENIIDESGMPKERFSAEFPKEGPSILRIQQVVRGDSAAYFCASSPTGDSNRPQHFGDGTRLSIL.